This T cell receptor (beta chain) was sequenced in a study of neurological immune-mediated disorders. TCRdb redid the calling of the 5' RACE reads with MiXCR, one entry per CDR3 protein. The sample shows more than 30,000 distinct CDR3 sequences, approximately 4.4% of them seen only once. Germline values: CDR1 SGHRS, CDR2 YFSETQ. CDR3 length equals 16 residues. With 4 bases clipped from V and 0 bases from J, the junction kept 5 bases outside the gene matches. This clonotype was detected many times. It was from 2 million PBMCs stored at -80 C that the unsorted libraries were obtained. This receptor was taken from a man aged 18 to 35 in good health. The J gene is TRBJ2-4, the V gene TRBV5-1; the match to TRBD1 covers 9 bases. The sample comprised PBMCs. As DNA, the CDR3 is TGCGCCAGCAGCGCCGGACAGGGGATAGCCAAAAACATTCAGTACTTC. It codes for CASSAGQGIAKNIQYF.